These 12 T cell receptor beta chains were all obtained from the same sample, sequenced in a study of cytomegalovirus exposure and HLA in healthy donors. Primers included in the PCR were 60 Vbeta and 13 Jbeta primers. The table came from immunoSEQ multiplex PCR; TCRdb's copy has only in-frame clones and leaves some out. The sample consists of over 150,000 clones, around 79% of them appearing once. The sequencing sample was made of PBMCs. The receptor set was obtained from a man aged 35 to 55 in good health and CMV-seronegative.

CDR3: CASSSARGNTDTQYF. CDR3 sequence (DNA): TGTGCCAGCAGCTCCGCTAGGGGGAACACAGATACGCAGTATTTT. The chain carries TRBV7-9 and TRBJ2-3; D is possibly TRBD1 (6 bases). Germline lookup yields CDR1 SEHNR and CDR2 FQNEAQ (reference sequence). V dropped 4 bases and J dropped 2 bases, with 13 bases sitting between them. CDR3 length equals 15 residues.

This rearrangement joins TRBV7-2 to TRBJ1-2; unclear D gene. Germline CDR1 is SGHTA and CDR2 is FQGNSA. The V gene lost 5 bases and the J gene lost 4 bases, with 17 bases spanning the gap. The CDR3 length is 15 residues. The CDR3 DNA reads as TGTGCCAGCAGCCAGGCCAGGACGGACTCCTATGGCTACACCTTC. This gives the protein CASSQARTDSYGYTF.

The rearrangement uses TRBV7-2 and TRBJ2-3, with TRBD2 matching over 11 bases. Germline V gives CDR1 SGHTA, CDR2 FQGNSA. The CDR3 length is 17 residues. V was clipped by 5 bases and J by 4 bases; unmatched bases: 11. The CDR3 nucleotides are TGTGCCAGCAGCAACCGCCTAGCGGGGGGAGGGGCAGATACGCAGTATTTT. Its translation is CASSNRLAGGGADTQYF.

This sequence joins TRBV28 and TRBJ2-2; D uncertain. The CDR3 loop spans 18 amino acids. V lost 2 bases and J 5 bases, leaving 21 bases between the germline ends. CDR1 and CDR2 (germline): MDHEN, SYDVKM. As DNA, the CDR3 is TGTGCCAGCAGTTTAAGATCTAACGCCCCTCTACCAACCGGGGAGCTGTTTTTT. Residues: CASSLRSNAPLPTGELFF.

The gene calls are TRBV11-2 and TRBJ2-5; 7 positions match TRBD1. Germline V gives CDR1 SGHAT, CDR2 FQNNGV. The CDR3 has 14 amino acids. V was clipped by 5 bases and J by 4 bases; unmatched bases: 7. The CDR3 DNA reads as TGTGCCAGCAGCCCCGCCCACAGGGGAGAGACCCAGTACTTC. It translates to CASSPAHRGETQYF. The entire variable domain, with the rest obtained from reference TRBV11-2 and TRBJ2-5, is as follows: EAGVAQSPRYKIIEKRQSVAFWCNPISGHATLYWYQQILGQGPKLLIQFQNNGVVDDSQLPKDRFSAERLKGVDSTLKIQPAKLEDSAVYLCASSPAHRGETQYFGPGTRLLVL.

This chain uses TRBV2 with TRBJ1-2; tentative D call: TRBD1 (5 bases). This CDR3 is built from 13 residues. Looked up from germline, CDR1 is SNHLY and CDR2 is FYNNEI. V was pared by 6 bases and J by 4 bases, with 12 bases between. The CDR3 spells CASRGEGTYGYTF. The CDR3 DNA is TGTGCCAGCAGAGGGGAGGGAACCTATGGCTACACCTTC.

As for this clone: Compared with germline, one end of the junction differs, possibly owing to a read error. Distinct nucleotide sequences in the sample also encode this CDR3. The V gene is TRBV7-7, the J gene TRBJ1-5; possibly TRBD1 for D (5 bases). The CDR3 spans 13 residues. The germline gives CDR1 SSHAT, CDR2 FNYEAQ (reference sequence). The CDR3 DNA follows: TGTGCTAGCAGCTTCAGGGTTGGCCAGCCCCAGCATTTT. Its translation: CASSFRVGQPQHF.

This chain links TRBV10-3 with TRBJ2-5; 9 bases fit TRBD2. The CDR3 spans 14 residues. Trimming removed 4 bases from V and 4 bases from J; junction bases left unmatched: 4. The germline V gene encodes CDR1 ENHRY and CDR2 SYGVKD. This CDR3 reads CAISVLAGGETQYF. CDR3 nucleotides: TGTGCCATCAGTGTACTAGCGGGCGGAGAGACCCAGTACTTC.

The rearrangement uses TRBV6-1 and TRBJ1-5; D call uncertain. Trimming pared 1 base from V and 0 bases from J, leaving 7 bases between. This CDR3 has 15 amino acids. The germline V gene has CDR1 MNHNS and CDR2 SASEGT. DNA for the CDR3: TGTGCCAGCAGTGAAGGCAGATCTAGCAATCAGCCCCAGCATTTT. Translation: CASSEGRSSNQPQHF.

V and J are TRBV29-1 and TRBJ2-7; TRBD1 matches 7 bases. The CDR3 contains 15 residues. J lost 0 bases, V lost 5 bases, and 10 bases had no gene match. The germline CDR1 and CDR2 sequences are SQVTM and ANQGSEA. CDR3 in amino acids: CSVTPGGKSSYEQYF. CDR3 nucleotides: TGCAGCGTTACGCCAGGGGGAAAAAGCTCCTACGAGCAGTACTTC.

The genes are TRBV14 and TRBJ2-7, with D possibly matching TRBD2 (6 bases). The CDR3 has 13 residues. Per germline, CDR1 SGHDN and CDR2 FVKESK. With 3 bases removed from V and 6 bases from J, the gap between germline ends came to 12 bases. CDR3 DNA: TGTGCCAGCAGCCACGGGGGTTCGGGCGAGCAGTACTTC. Translation: CASSHGGSGEQYF.

The table lists this clone with a few counts. The J gene is TRBJ2-5, the V gene TRBV7-2; tentatively, D is TRBD2 (6 bases). Trimming took 3 bases from V and 2 from J, leaving 10 bases between them. Germline CDR1 and CDR2: SGHTA and FQGNSA. The CDR3 length is 14 residues. The CDR3 sequence is CASSFWRGQETQYF. Written as DNA, the CDR3 is TGTGCCAGCAGCTTCTGGAGGGGACAAGAGACCCAGTACTTC.